This T cell receptor (beta chain) came from a study of vaccination and CD4 T cells after COVID-19. In germline, CDR1 is MNHNS, CDR2 SASEGT. The CDR3 runs 14 residues. The ends lost 7 bases at V and 5 bases at J; junction bases unmatched: 10. Researchers used the Oncomine TCR Beta short-read assay to sequence DNA from cultured CD4+ T cells. TCRdb itself ran the PCR reads through MiXCR, one entry per CDR3 protein. The data hold approximately 5,000 distinct CDR3 sequences, with 62% observed a single time. A remark on this clonotype: Its target is not known.

Treatment given: approximately 9-day PBMC culture with coronavirus spike peptide pools or control peptides (ViraFEST assay). CD4+ T cells of the unexposed donor were collected before the COVID-19 pandemic (2011-2018). The clonotype comes from a human donor in good health. The sequencing input was CD4+ T cells from blood, cultured in vitro. This rearrangement joins TRBV6-1 to TRBJ1-2; 7 nucleotides match TRBD1. This CDR3 is CASNAQGPLYGYTF. CDR3 sequence (DNA): TGTGCCAGCAATGCACAGGGGCCCCTTTATGGCTACACCTTC.